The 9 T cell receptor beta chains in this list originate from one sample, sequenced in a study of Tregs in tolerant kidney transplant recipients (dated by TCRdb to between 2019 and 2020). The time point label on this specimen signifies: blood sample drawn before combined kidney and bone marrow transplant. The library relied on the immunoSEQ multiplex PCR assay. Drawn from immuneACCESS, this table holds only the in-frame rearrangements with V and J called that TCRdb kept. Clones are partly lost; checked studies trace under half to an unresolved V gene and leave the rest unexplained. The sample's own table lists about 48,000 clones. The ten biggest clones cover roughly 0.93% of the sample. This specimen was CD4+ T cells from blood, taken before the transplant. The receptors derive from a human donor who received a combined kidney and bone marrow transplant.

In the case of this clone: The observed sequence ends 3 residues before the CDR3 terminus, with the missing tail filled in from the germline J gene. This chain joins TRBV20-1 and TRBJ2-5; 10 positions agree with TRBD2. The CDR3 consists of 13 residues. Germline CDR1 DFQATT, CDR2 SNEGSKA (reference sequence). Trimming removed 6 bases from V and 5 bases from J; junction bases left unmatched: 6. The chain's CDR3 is CSAPSGSMETQYF. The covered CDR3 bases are TGCAGTGCCCCTAGCGGGAGCATGGAGACC.

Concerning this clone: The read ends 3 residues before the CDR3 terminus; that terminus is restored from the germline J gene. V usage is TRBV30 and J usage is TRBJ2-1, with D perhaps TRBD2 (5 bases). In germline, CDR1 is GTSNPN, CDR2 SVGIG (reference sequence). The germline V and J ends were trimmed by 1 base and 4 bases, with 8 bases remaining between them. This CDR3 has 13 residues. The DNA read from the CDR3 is TGTGCCTGGAGTGGAGGGTTTTACAATGAG. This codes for CAWSGGFYNE. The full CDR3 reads CAWSGGFYNEQFF.

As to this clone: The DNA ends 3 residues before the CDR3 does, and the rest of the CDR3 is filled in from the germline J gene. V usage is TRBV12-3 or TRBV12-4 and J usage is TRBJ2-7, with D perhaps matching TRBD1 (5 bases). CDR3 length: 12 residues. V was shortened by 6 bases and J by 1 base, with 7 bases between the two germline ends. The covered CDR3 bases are TGTGCCAGCAGCTCAGGGTCCTACGAG. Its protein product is CASSSGSYE. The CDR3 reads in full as CASSSGSYEQYF.

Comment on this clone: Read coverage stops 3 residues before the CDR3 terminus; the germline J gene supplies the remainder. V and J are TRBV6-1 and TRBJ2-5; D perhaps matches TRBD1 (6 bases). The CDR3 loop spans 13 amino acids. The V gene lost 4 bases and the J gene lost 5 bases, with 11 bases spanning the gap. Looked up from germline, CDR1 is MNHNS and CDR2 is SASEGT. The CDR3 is CASSAQGRETQYF. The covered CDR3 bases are TGTGCCAGCAGTGCACAGGGCCGGGAGACC.

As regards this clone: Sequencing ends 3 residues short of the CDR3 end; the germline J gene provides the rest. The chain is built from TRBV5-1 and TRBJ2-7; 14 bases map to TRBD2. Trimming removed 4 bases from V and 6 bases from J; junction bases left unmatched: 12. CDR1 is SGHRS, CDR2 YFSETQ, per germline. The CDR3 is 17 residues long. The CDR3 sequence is CASSQVAAGTSGSEQYF. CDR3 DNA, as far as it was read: TGCGCCAGCAGCCAGGTTGCCGCCGGGACTAGCGGGAGCGAG.

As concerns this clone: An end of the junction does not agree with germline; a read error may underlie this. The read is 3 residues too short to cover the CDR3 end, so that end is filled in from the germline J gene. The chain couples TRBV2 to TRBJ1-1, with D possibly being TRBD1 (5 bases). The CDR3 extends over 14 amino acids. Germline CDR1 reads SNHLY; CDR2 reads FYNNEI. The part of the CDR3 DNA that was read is TGTGCCGGCAGGGAGGGGTTGAGAGAAACTGAA. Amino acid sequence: CAGREGLRETE. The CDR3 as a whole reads CAGREGLRETEAFF.

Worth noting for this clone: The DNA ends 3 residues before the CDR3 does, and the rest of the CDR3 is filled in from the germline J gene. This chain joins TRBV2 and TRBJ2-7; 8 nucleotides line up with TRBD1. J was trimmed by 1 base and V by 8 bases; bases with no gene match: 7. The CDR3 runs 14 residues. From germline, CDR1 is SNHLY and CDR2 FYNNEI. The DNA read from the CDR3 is TGTGCCAGCCGAAGGACAGGGACATCCTACGAG. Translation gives CASRRTGTSYE. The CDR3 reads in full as CASRRTGTSYEQYF.

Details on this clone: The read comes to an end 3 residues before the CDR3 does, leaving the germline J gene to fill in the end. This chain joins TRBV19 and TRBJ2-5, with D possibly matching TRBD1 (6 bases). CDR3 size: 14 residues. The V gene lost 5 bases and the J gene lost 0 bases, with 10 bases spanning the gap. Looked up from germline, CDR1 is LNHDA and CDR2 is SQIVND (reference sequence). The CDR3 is CASSPGQNQETQYF. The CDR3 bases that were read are TGTGCCAGTAGTCCCGGACAGAACCAAGAGACC.

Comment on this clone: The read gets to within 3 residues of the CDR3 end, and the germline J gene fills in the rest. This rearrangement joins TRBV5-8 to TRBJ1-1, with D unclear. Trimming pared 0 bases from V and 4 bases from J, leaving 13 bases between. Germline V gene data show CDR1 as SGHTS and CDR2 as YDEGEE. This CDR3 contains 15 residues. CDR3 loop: CASSLGRSEGTEAFF. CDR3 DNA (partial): TGTGCCAGCAGCTTGGGGCGTAGCGAGGGCACTGAA.